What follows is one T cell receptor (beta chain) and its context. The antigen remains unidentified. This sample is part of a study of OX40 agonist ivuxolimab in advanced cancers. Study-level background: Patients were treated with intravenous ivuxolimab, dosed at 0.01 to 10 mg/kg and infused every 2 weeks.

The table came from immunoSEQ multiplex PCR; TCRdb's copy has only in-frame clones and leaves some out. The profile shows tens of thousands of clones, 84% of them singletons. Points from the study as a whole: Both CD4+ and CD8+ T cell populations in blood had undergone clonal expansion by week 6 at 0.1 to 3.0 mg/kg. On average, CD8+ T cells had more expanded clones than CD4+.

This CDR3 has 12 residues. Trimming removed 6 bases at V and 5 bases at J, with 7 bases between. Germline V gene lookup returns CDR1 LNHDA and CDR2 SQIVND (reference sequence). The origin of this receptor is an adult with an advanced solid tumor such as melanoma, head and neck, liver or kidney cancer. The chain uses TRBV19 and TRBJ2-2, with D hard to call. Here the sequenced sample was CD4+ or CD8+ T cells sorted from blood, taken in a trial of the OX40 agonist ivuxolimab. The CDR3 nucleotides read TGTGCCAGTAGAGATTCGACCGGGGAGCTGTTTTTT. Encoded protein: CASRDSTGELFF.